This passage covers 10 T cell receptor beta chains from one sample sequenced in a study of cytomegalovirus exposure and HLA in healthy donors. PCR involved 60 Vbeta and 13 Jbeta primers. Clones were sequenced by immunoSEQ multiplex PCR, and TCRdb holds only the in-frame ones, with some missing. Here the sample spans a few hundred thousand clones, roughly 80% being singletons. The sequencing input was PBMCs. The receptors were sampled from a girl aged 2-10 years in good health and CMV-seronegative.

This clone was seen a single time. This chain links TRBV23-1 with TRBJ1-2; TRBD1 is a possible D gene (5 bases). TRBV23-1 is given ORF status, its function remaining uncertain. With 4 bases removed from V and 8 bases from J, the gap between germline ends came to 17 bases. This CDR3 comprises 14 residues. Here the CDR3 DNA reads TGCGCCAGCAGTCTTCCAGGGTGGTCTGGAGGCTACACCTTC. Its translation is CASSLPGWSGGYTF.

This clone was seen just once. The CDR3 sequence: CASKSAGLTNVLTF. The CDR3 DNA reads as TGTGCCAGTAAATCGGCGGGTCTGACCAACGTCCTGACTTTC. The chain recombines TRBV19 with TRBJ2-6, with D possibly TRBD2 on 5 matching bases. Germline-derived CDR1 and CDR2 are LNHDA and SQIVND (reference sequence). V was cut by 7 bases and J by 8 bases, with 15 bases left in between. The CDR3 runs to 14 residues. Drawing the rest from reference TRBV19 and TRBJ2-6, the complete variable domain is DGGITQSPKYLFRKEGQNVTLSCEQNLNHDAMYWYRQDPGQGLRLIYYSQIVNDFQKGDIAEGYSVSREKKESFPLTVTSAQKNPTAFYLCASKSAGLTNVLTFGAGSRLTVL.

The chain uses TRBV6-1 and TRBJ1-6; a possible D gene is TRBD1 (6 bases). The CDR3 has 15 residues. The germline V gene has CDR1 MNHNS and CDR2 SASEGT. With 6 bases removed from V and 8 bases from J, the gap between germline ends came to 17 bases. The CDR3 DNA is TGTGCCAGCAGCAGGGGATTTGGGGAATATTCACCCCTCCACTTT. It yields the protein CASSRGFGEYSPLHF.

This chain joins TRBV6-1 and TRBJ2-5, with TRBD1 as a possible D gene (5 bases). Trimming removed 1 base at V and 2 bases at J, with 8 bases between. The CDR3 is 14 amino acids. The germline gives CDR1 MNHNS, CDR2 SASEGT. CDR3 DNA sequence: TGTGCCAGCAGTGAAGGACAGCCTCAAGAGACCCAGTACTTC. Translation gives CASSEGQPQETQYF.

This chain links TRBV6-6 with TRBJ2-7; TRBD2 matches at 9 bases. The germline V gene has CDR1 MNHNY and CDR2 SVGAGI (reference sequence). The V gene end was trimmed by 2 bases and the J gene end by 2 bases; junction bases not matched to a gene: 7. This CDR3 is 16 amino acids long. This CDR3 is CASSYTKAGGTYEQYF. The DNA of the CDR3 is TGTGCCAGCAGTTACACCAAAGCGGGGGGCACCTACGAGCAGTACTTC.

The V gene is TRBV11-1, the J gene TRBJ2-1; D perhaps matches TRBD1 (5 bases). The CDR3 has 16 amino acids. Germline loops: CDR1 SGHAT, CDR2 FQDESV (reference sequence). V lost 4 bases and J lost 7, with 20 bases in between. DNA for the CDR3: TGTGCCAGCAGCTCGAAACAGGAAAGCCCCGCGAATGAGCAGTTCTTC. It yields the protein CASSSKQESPANEQFF.

The chain links TRBV6-1 to TRBJ1-6, with a possible D match to TRBD1 (5 bases). Deletions cut 0 bases from V and 8 bases from J, with 14 bases between. The germline CDR1 and CDR2 sequences are MNHNS and SASEGT. The CDR3 runs to 16 residues. Here the CDR3 DNA reads TGTGCCAGCAGTGAAGCGACAGCTCCTATCCATTCACCCCTCCACTTT. Translated: CASSEATAPIHSPLHF.

This chain connects TRBV7-9 to TRBJ1-4; D remains ambiguous. CDR1 SEHNR and CDR2 FQNEAQ come from the germline V gene (reference sequence). The V gene lost 5 bases and the J gene lost 8 bases, with 6 bases spanning the gap. This CDR3 is built from 11 residues. CDR3 in DNA: TGTGCCAGCAGCCCAGTAGAAAAACTGTTTTTT. Translation: CASSPVEKLFF.

The rearrangement links TRBV19 to TRBJ2-7; 9 positions match TRBD2. The CDR3 extends over 15 amino acids. Germline-derived CDR1 and CDR2 are LNHDA and SQIVND (reference sequence). The V gene end was trimmed by 1 base and the J gene end by 0 bases; junction bases not matched to a gene: 1. CDR3 in DNA: TGTGCCAGTAGTATAGTTAGCGGGGGCTCCTACGAGCAGTACTTC. Protein: CASSIVSGGSYEQYF.

This clone is a singleton in its sample. V gene TRBV7-9 combines with J gene TRBJ2-1, with 7 bases lining up with TRBD2. V dropped 7 bases and J dropped 10; count of bases not matched to a gene: 7. The CDR3 has 12 residues. Germline assignment: CDR1 SEHNR and CDR2 FQNEAQ (reference sequence). This CDR3 is CASTQWEGEQFF. CDR3 DNA sequence: TGTGCCAGCACCCAGTGGGAGGGCGAGCAGTTCTTC.